The T cell receptor (beta chain) described here comes from a study of cytomegalovirus exposure and HLA in healthy donors. Study observations and caveats: For presence/absence analyses, sequencing depth was assumed to be roughly uniform across donors. According to an earlier analysis, most TCR beta V segments yielded productive rearrangements about 87% or about 30% of the time.

Germline CDR1 SGHNT, CDR2 YYREEE (reference sequence). The CDR3 length is 16 residues. V lost 4 bases, J lost 0 bases, and 9 bases stayed unmatched. With regard to this clone: Its target is not known.

Researchers ran the PCR with 60 Vbeta and 13 Jbeta primers. Profiling relied on immunoSEQ multiplex PCR, and the TCRdb table lists in-frame clones only, not all of them. Of about 140,000 clones in the sample, 78% are singletons; the top ten hold 2.5% to 3%. The chain is built from TRBV5-4 and TRBJ2-7; 8 nucleotides match TRBD1. This receptor was obtained from a female donor in good health and CMV-seronegative. Specimen: PBMCs. CDR3 region: CASSLIGQGSSYEQYF. The CDR3 region has the DNA TGTGCCAGCAGCCTTATTGGACAGGGAAGCTCCTACGAGCAGTACTTC. Filled out from reference TRBV5-4 and TRBJ2-7, the complete variable domain reads ETGVTQSPTHLIKTRGQQVTLRCSSQSGHNTVSWYQQALGQGPQFIFQYYREEENGRGNFPPRFSGLQFPNYSSELNVNALELDDSALYLCASSLIGQGSSYEQYFGPGTRLTVT.